This is a list of T cell receptor beta chains from one sample in a study of blood T cell repertoires in COVID-19. Libraries were prepared by immunoSEQ multiplex PCR; TCRdb keeps only in-frame clonotypes and omits some of them. The sample shows under 200,000 clones, 86% of them seen only once. Sequencing input: peripheral blood. The receptor source for this set is a man aged 70-80 years with acute or convalescent COVID-19. Both conserved end residues are part of each CDR3. D genes are given only for firm matches. Clone size is given for some rows only: seen once, a few or many times, or a class if the clone is expanded.

D,J,size,V,length,CDR3,DNA
TRBD1,TRBJ2-7,NA,TRBV19,14,CASSIDRASYEQYF,TGTGCCAGTAGTATTGACAGGGCCTCCTACGAGCAGTACTTC
NA,TRBJ1-6,few,TRBV9,13,CASSVGGGSPLHF,TGTGCCAGCAGCGTAGGTGGCGGTTCACCCCTCCACTTT
TRBD2,TRBJ2-7,NA,TRBV28,17,CASSLPVAGPTSYEQYF,TGTGCCAGCAGCCTGCCCGTAGCGGGGCCAACCTCCTACGAGCAGTACTTC
NA,TRBJ2-3,NA,TRBV18,13,CASSLLNTDTQYF,TGTGCCAGCTCATTACTCAACACAGATACGCAGTATTTT
NA,TRBJ2-3,NA,TRBV19,13,CASSIGGADTQYF,TGTGCCAGTAGTATAGGGGGGGCAGATACGCAGTATTTT
NA,TRBJ2-6,NA,TRBV3-1/TRBV3-2,13,CASSQGEANVLTF,TGTGCCAGCAGCCAAGGAGAGGCCAACGTCCTGACTTTC
TRBD1,TRBJ2-1,NA,TRBV28,15,CASWVNRGRVNEQFF,TGTGCCAGTTGGGTGAACAGGGGGCGCGTCAATGAGCAGTTCTTC
NA,TRBJ2-5,NA,TRBV14,14,CASSLGGTQETQYF,TGTGCCAGCAGCCTAGGGGGTACCCAAGAGACCCAGTACTTC
TRBD1,TRBJ1-1,NA,TRBV4-1,15,CASSRGTVRDTEAFF,TGCGCCAGCAGCCGAGGGACAGTAAGAGACACTGAAGCTTTCTTT
TRBD2,TRBJ2-1,NA,TRBV27,14,CASNELAGGNEQFF,TGTGCCAGCAACGAACTAGCGGGGGGAAATGAGCAGTTCTTC
NA,TRBJ2-1,NA,TRBV11-3,18,CASSLDGVGREVYNEQFF,TGTGCCAGCAGCTTAGATGGGGTTGGCAGGGAAGTTTACAATGAGCAGTTCTTC
NA,TRBJ1-2,NA,TRBV30,15,CAWREPGTLNYGYTF,TGTGCCTGGAGAGAGCCCGGGACACTTAACTATGGCTACACCTTC
TRBD2,TRBJ2-3,NA,TRBV3-1/TRBV3-2,19,CASRYETSGGPDGTDTQYF,TGTGCCAGCAGATACGAGACTAGCGGGGGGCCGGATGGCACAGATACGCAGTATTTT
TRBD2,TRBJ2-1,NA,TRBV29-1,14,CSVPGGGIYNEQFF,TGCAGCGTACCTGGCGGGGGGATCTACAATGAGCAGTTCTTC
TRBD1,TRBJ1-6,NA,TRBV5-1,15,CASSLQGAGNSPLHF,TGCGCCAGCAGCTTGCAGGGGGCGGGGAATTCACCCCTCCACTTT
TRBD2,TRBJ2-3,NA,TRBV20-1,16,CSASSLAGGIGDTQYF,TGCAGTGCTAGTTCCCTAGCGGGGGGAATAGGGGATACGCAGTATTTT
NA,TRBJ2-7,NA,TRBV7-3,14,CASSLDPQVSEQYF,TGTGCCAGCAGTTTAGACCCCCAGGTTTCCGAGCAGTACTTC
NA,TRBJ2-5,NA,TRBV7-4,13,CASSCIKRETQYF,TGTGCCAGCAGCTGTATTAAGCGAGAGACCCAGTACTTC
TRBD1,TRBJ2-5,NA,TRBV2,14,CASRKGQTQETQYF,TGTGCCAGCAGGAAGGGACAGACCCAAGAGACCCAGTACTTC
NA,TRBJ2-2,NA,TRBV2,15,CASSESRGGTGELFF,TGTGCCAGCAGTGAATCCAGGGGCGGGACCGGGGAGCTGTTTTTT
TRBD1,TRBJ1-1,NA,TRBV6-5,14,CASRLQGDRTEAFF,TGTGCCAGCAGATTACAGGGGGATCGCACTGAAGCTTTCTTT
TRBD1,TRBJ1-2,NA,TRBV29-1,17,CSVDFFMGAGGYAGYTF,TGCAGCGTTGATTTTTTCATGGGGGCAGGGGGCTATGCGGGCTACACCTTC
NA,TRBJ1-1,NA,TRBV11-3,13,CASSLRRNTEAFF,TGTGCCAGCAGTTTAAGGAGAAACACTGAAGCTTTCTTT
NA,TRBJ2-7,NA,TRBV9,16,CASSTLGQGSSYEQYF,TGTGCCAGCAGCACCCTTGGGCAGGGGAGCTCCTACGAGCAGTACTTC
NA,TRBJ2-5,NA,TRBV7-2,16,CASSFGRWGAWETQYF,TGTGCCAGCAGCTTCGGACGTTGGGGCGCTTGGGAGACCCAGTACTTC
TRBD2,TRBJ2-5,NA,TRBV9,16,CASSPGLAGEGETQYF,TGTGCCAGCAGCCCCGGACTAGCGGGGGAGGGGGAGACCCAGTACTTC
TRBD1,TRBJ1-5,NA,TRBV23-1,15,CASKRRQGLSQPQHF,TGCGCCAGCAAGAGGCGACAGGGCCTATCTCAGCCCCAGCATTTT
TRBD2,TRBJ2-1,NA,TRBV5-1,16,CASSWQAGVSYNEQFF,TGCGCCAGCAGCTGGCAAGCGGGGGTGTCCTACAATGAGCAGTTCTTC
TRBD1,TRBJ1-3,NA,TRBV15,13,CATSSPGQGSIYF,TGTGCCACCAGCAGCCCAGGACAGGGCTCCATATATTTT